The 10 T cell receptor beta chains listed next were all sequenced from one sample in a study of CD8+ T cells in alopecia areata. Following RNA extraction, reverse transcription yielded cDNA that acted as the sequencing template. Method: immunoSEQ multiplex PCR; TCRdb's copy keeps in-frame clones and lacks some. The data hold some 180,000 clones, with about 48% observed a single time. The treatment denotes: oral pan-JAK inhibitor, 5-10 mg twice daily. Sequences were derived from CD8+ T cells sorted from blood, sampled at week 24, from a patient treated with tofacitinib. These TCRs come from a human donor with alopecia areata.

The chain combines TRBV9 with TRBJ2-1; D might be TRBD1 (6 bases). Deletions cut 0 bases from V and 5 bases from J, with 15 bases between. CDR1 and CDR2 from the germline V gene are SGDLS and YYNGEE. The CDR3 runs 16 residues. The CDR3 nucleotides read TGTGCCAGCAGCGTAGAGGGGCAGGGGAAGAACAATGAGCAGTTCTTC. Translating it yields CASSVEGQGKNNEQFF.

This clone has just a few counts. The chain links TRBV19 to TRBJ2-1; D perhaps matches TRBD1 (6 bases). Germline V lookup: CDR1 LNHDA, CDR2 SQIVND (reference sequence). The CDR3 contains 14 residues. With 5 bases removed from V and 9 bases from J, the gap between germline ends came to 17 bases. CDR3 loop: CASSAGAGRGEQFF. The DNA for the CDR3 is TGTGCCAGTAGTGCAGGGGCCGGTCGCGGTGAGCAGTTCTTC.

V is TRBV10-3 and J is TRBJ2-2; 10 nucleotides agree with TRBD2. The germline gives CDR1 ENHRY, CDR2 SYGVKD. The V segment lost 6 bases and the J segment 4 bases; nucleotides outside the gene matches: 8. The CDR3 contains 16 residues. The CDR3 nucleotides are TGTGCCATCAGGACTACTAGCGGGGAAAGCACCGGGGAGCTGTTTTTT. Translation: CAIRTTSGESTGELFF.

This clone was counted a few times. The genes are TRBV5-6 and TRBJ2-7; 7 nucleotides match TRBD1. Trimming took 4 bases from V and 0 from J; bases not matched to a gene: 4. Germline lookup yields CDR1 SGHDT and CDR2 YYEEEE. The CDR3 loop spans 14 amino acids. CDR3 protein: CASSPHRGSYEQYF. CDR3 DNA sequence: TGTGCCAGCAGCCCACACAGGGGCTCCTACGAGCAGTACTTC.

The chain recombines TRBV5-8 with TRBJ1-6; D is unresolved. This CDR3 has 11 residues. Germline assignment: CDR1 SGHTS and CDR2 YDEGEE. Deletions cut 3 bases from V and 8 bases from J, with 3 bases between. The CDR3 sequence: CASSSDSPLHF. CDR3 nucleotide sequence: TGTGCCAGCAGCTCAGATTCACCCCTCCACTTT. Drawing the rest from reference TRBV5-8 and TRBJ1-6, the complete variable domain is EAGVTQSPTHLIKTRGQQATLRCSPISGHTSVYWYQQALGLGLQFLLWYDEGEERNRGNFPPRFSGRQFPNYSSELNVNALELEDSALYLCASSSDSPLHFGNGTRLTVT.

This chain connects TRBV4-1 to TRBJ1-2, with TRBD1 matching 9 bases. The V and J ends lost 4 bases and 7 bases, in that order; junction bases with no gene match: 7. Germline values: CDR1 MGHRA, CDR2 YSYEKL. This CDR3 comprises 14 residues. The CDR3: CASSLGQGYSGYTF. For the CDR3, the DNA is TGCGCCAGCAGCCTGGGACAGGGATACTCTGGCTACACCTTC.

In this sample, this clone turned up a few times. This chain joins TRBV5-1 and TRBJ2-1; the D gene could be TRBD1 or TRBD2 (5 bases each). Germline CDR1 is SGHRS and CDR2 is YFSETQ. CDR3 length equals 16 residues. V lost 2 bases and J lost 10, with 22 bases in between. CDR3 in amino acids: CASSFEGSGIHREQFF. CDR3 sequence (DNA): TGCGCCAGCAGCTTTGAGGGTTCGGGTATCCACAGGGAGCAGTTCTTC.

The chain has TRBV28 and TRBJ1-2, with TRBD1 as a possible D gene (5 bases). V lost 2 bases and J 3 bases, leaving 13 bases between the germline ends. CDR1 is MDHEN and CDR2 is SYDVKM in the germline V gene. The CDR3 has 15 amino acids. The CDR3 is CASSLQGGSYYGYTF. CDR3 bases: TGTGCCAGCAGTTTACAGGGTGGCAGTTACTATGGCTACACCTTC.

Details on this clone: The sample has other DNA sequences that encode this CDR3 too. The V and J genes are TRBV25-1 and TRBJ1-1, with D possibly being TRBD1 (5 bases). The CDR3 sequence is 11 residues long. Germline V gene sequence: CDR1 MGHDK, CDR2 SYGVNS. V gave up 4 bases and J gave up 6 bases, with 6 bases separating them. The CDR3 region is CASSGGPEAFF. CDR3 in DNA: TGTGCCAGCAGTGGGGGACCTGAAGCTTTCTTT.

This clone was observed a handful of times. The chain recombines TRBV5-6 with TRBJ1-2, with TRBD1 matching over 7 bases. V shed 4 bases, J shed 8 bases, and the junction held 11 bases outside the gene matches. The CDR3 covers 14 residues. Germline assignment: CDR1 SGHDT and CDR2 YYEEEE. The CDR3 region has the DNA TGTGCCAGCAGCCCGGATACAGGGGTCGTCGGCTACACCTTC. This translates into CASSPDTGVVGYTF.